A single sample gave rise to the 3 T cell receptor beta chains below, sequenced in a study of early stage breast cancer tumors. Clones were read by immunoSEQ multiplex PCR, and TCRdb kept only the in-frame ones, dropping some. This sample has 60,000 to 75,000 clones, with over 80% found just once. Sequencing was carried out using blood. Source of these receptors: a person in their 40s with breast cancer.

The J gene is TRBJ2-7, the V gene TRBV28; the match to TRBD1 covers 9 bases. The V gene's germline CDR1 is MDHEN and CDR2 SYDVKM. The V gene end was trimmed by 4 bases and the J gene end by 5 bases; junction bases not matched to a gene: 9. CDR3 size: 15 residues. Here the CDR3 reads CASSSAGTGFNEQYF. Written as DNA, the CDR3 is TGTGCCAGCAGTTCGGCAGGGACAGGGTTCAACGAGCAGTACTTC.

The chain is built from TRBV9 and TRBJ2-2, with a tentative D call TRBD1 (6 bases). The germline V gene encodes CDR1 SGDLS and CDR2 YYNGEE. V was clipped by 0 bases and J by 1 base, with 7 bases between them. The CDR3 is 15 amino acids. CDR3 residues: CASSVVGQNTGELFF. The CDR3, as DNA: TGTGCCAGCAGCGTAGTGGGACAGAACACCGGGGAGCTGTTTTTT.

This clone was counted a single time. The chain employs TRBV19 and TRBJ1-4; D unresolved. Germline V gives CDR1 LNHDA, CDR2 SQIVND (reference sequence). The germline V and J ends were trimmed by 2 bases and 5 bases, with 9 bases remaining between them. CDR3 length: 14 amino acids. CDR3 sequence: CASSITEPNEKLFF. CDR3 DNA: TGTGCCAGTAGTATAACGGAGCCGAATGAAAAACTGTTTTTT. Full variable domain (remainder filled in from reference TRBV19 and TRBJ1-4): DGGITQSPKYLFRKEGQNVTLSCEQNLNHDAMYWYRQDPGQGLRLIYYSQIVNDFQKGDIAEGYSVSREKKESFPLTVTSAQKNPTAFYLCASSITEPNEKLFFGSGTQLSVL.